This is a list of T cell receptor beta chains from one sample in a study of CXCR3-negative and CXCR3-positive naive CD8 T cells. TCRdb reanalyzed the 5' RACE reads, giving one entry per CDR3 protein sequence and no DNA. Recorded for this sample: 4,000 or so distinct CDR3 sequences. Sequencing was carried out using naive CXCR3- CD8+ T cells from blood. The source is a human donor in good health. Some clones in this sample may be carry-over from other donors' samples. The CDR3 runs from the conserved cysteine through the conserved F or W. Not every row has a clone size; where given, it reads once, few, many or a size class.

>TRBJ1-2|medium-sized|14|TRBV20-1
CSARWTGPNYGYTF
>TRBJ2-5|medium-sized|17|TRBV4-1
CASSQIASGGTQETQYF
>TRBJ2-2|medium-sized|14|TRBV20-1
CSAIGTTSFGELFF
>TRBJ1-2|medium-sized|16|TRBV7-2
CASSLEGAHGGPGYTF
>TRBJ1-2|medium-sized|12|TRBV29-1
CSVAGSNYGYTF
>TRBJ2-1|.|17|TRBV29-1
CSVETAGGLTSFNEQFF
>TRBJ1-1|.|13|TRBV7-9
CASSLAATAEAFF
>TRBJ1-1|.|13|TRBV9
CASSVVMKTEAFF
>TRBJ2-1|medium-sized|15|TRBV20-1
CSATPRDVSYNEQFF
>TRBJ1-2|medium-sized|13|TRBV29-1
CSVDGTGFYGYTF
>TRBJ1-6|medium-sized|15|TRBV5-5
CASSLWEEPQGDLHF
>TRBJ2-1|medium-sized|17|TRBV29-1
CSVARTSGSSSYNEQFF
>TRBJ1-1|medium-sized|12|TRBV6-6
CASSAGETEAFF
>TRBJ1-2|.|13|TRBV19
CTSSMLLTDGYTF
>TRBJ2-7|.|12|TRBV6-2/TRBV6-3
CASTGGGWEQYF
>TRBJ1-2|medium-sized|15|TRBV6-5
CASSYSSSGINGYTF
>TRBJ2-7|medium-sized|14|TRBV6-5
CASSGIRQGDEQYF
>TRBJ1-1|.|18|TRBV4-2
CASSQLVGSAGMNTEAFF
>TRBJ2-7|large|16|TRBV27
CASSFSPGGSSYEQYF
>TRBJ2-2|medium-sized|15|TRBV7-2
CASSEAGSHTGELFF
>TRBJ1-1|medium-sized|13|TRBV27
CASSLFLGTEAFF
>TRBJ2-5|medium-sized|14|TRBV13
CASSGDRDQETQYF
>TRBJ1-1|.|14|TRBV7-2
CASSLALGGTEAFF
>TRBJ2-1|.|12|TRBV5-1
CASSLTQNEQFF
>TRBJ2-5|medium-sized|15|TRBV5-1
CASSLERVEGETQYF
>TRBJ1-1|medium-sized|13|TRBV29-1
CSVGSPTNTEAFF
>TRBJ2-5|.|13|TRBV12-3/TRBV12-4
CASSFIYQETQYF
>TRBJ1-2|medium-sized|14|TRBV7-9
CASSFQSVVYGYTF
>TRBJ2-7|medium-sized|12|TRBV29-1
CSVQTGPYEQYF
>TRBJ2-1|medium-sized|17|TRBV6-4
CASSENGLAGSDNEQFF
>TRBJ1-4|.|16|TRBV20-1
CSARDREGGRREKLFF
>TRBJ2-4|.|18|TRBV5-1
CASSLRAGGRLAKNIQYF
>TRBJ1-1|.|14|TRBV20-1
CSARDLTLNTEAFF
>TRBJ2-5|.|21|TRBV6-5
CASSYGPTPGQGIGGQETQYF
>TRBJ2-3|medium-sized|14|TRBV19
CASDQVDGGDTQYF
>TRBJ2-1|medium-sized|16|TRBV7-2
CASSLVSGGGHNEQFF
>TRBJ2-3|.|13|TRBV11-2
CASSLQGTDTQYF
>TRBJ2-1|medium-sized|12|TRBV29-1
CSVGDGYNEQFF
>TRBJ2-3|medium-sized|17|TRBV20-1
CSARVESEAGAEDTQYF
>TRBJ2-4|medium-sized|17|TRBV20-1
CSARARDSLTAKNIQYF
>TRBJ2-7|.|12|TRBV7-3
CASSPNSHEQYF
>TRBJ2-7|.|11|TRBV29-1
CSAITSGEQYF
>TRBJ2-7|medium-sized|16|TRBV7-6
CASSLVPEGGSYEQYF
>TRBJ2-7|.|12|TRBV29-1
CSARQTSYEQYF
>TRBJ2-1|.|14|TRBV29-1
CSVEQAGDYNEQFF
>TRBJ1-1|medium-sized|14|TRBV29-1
CSVGGVHRGTEAFF
>TRBJ2-7|medium-sized|12|TRBV6-5
CASRGAGYEQYF
>TRBJ2-1|medium-sized|13|TRBV10-3
CAIGGASLNEQFF
>TRBJ1-2|.|14|TRBV19
CASSLSGIIGGYTF
>TRBJ2-3|medium-sized|16|TRBV14
CASSLPTDLSTDTQYF
>TRBJ2-1|medium-sized|15|TRBV2
CASRLGRDWDNEQFF
>TRBJ2-5|medium-sized|13|TRBV29-1
CSVLPGDQETQYF
>TRBJ2-3|.|13|TRBV29-1
CSVVGKTADTQYF
>TRBJ2-6|.|13|TRBV7-3
CASSLPGANVLTF
>TRBJ2-3|medium-sized|18|TRBV7-9
CASSSYTTGKVWTDTQYF
>TRBJ2-7|medium-sized|13|TRBV20-1
CSATSGFSYEQYF
>TRBJ2-1|medium-sized|14|TRBV20-1
CSAISGGVYNEQFF
>TRBJ2-3|medium-sized|19|TRBV29-1
CSVEGRIANDGTSTDTQYF